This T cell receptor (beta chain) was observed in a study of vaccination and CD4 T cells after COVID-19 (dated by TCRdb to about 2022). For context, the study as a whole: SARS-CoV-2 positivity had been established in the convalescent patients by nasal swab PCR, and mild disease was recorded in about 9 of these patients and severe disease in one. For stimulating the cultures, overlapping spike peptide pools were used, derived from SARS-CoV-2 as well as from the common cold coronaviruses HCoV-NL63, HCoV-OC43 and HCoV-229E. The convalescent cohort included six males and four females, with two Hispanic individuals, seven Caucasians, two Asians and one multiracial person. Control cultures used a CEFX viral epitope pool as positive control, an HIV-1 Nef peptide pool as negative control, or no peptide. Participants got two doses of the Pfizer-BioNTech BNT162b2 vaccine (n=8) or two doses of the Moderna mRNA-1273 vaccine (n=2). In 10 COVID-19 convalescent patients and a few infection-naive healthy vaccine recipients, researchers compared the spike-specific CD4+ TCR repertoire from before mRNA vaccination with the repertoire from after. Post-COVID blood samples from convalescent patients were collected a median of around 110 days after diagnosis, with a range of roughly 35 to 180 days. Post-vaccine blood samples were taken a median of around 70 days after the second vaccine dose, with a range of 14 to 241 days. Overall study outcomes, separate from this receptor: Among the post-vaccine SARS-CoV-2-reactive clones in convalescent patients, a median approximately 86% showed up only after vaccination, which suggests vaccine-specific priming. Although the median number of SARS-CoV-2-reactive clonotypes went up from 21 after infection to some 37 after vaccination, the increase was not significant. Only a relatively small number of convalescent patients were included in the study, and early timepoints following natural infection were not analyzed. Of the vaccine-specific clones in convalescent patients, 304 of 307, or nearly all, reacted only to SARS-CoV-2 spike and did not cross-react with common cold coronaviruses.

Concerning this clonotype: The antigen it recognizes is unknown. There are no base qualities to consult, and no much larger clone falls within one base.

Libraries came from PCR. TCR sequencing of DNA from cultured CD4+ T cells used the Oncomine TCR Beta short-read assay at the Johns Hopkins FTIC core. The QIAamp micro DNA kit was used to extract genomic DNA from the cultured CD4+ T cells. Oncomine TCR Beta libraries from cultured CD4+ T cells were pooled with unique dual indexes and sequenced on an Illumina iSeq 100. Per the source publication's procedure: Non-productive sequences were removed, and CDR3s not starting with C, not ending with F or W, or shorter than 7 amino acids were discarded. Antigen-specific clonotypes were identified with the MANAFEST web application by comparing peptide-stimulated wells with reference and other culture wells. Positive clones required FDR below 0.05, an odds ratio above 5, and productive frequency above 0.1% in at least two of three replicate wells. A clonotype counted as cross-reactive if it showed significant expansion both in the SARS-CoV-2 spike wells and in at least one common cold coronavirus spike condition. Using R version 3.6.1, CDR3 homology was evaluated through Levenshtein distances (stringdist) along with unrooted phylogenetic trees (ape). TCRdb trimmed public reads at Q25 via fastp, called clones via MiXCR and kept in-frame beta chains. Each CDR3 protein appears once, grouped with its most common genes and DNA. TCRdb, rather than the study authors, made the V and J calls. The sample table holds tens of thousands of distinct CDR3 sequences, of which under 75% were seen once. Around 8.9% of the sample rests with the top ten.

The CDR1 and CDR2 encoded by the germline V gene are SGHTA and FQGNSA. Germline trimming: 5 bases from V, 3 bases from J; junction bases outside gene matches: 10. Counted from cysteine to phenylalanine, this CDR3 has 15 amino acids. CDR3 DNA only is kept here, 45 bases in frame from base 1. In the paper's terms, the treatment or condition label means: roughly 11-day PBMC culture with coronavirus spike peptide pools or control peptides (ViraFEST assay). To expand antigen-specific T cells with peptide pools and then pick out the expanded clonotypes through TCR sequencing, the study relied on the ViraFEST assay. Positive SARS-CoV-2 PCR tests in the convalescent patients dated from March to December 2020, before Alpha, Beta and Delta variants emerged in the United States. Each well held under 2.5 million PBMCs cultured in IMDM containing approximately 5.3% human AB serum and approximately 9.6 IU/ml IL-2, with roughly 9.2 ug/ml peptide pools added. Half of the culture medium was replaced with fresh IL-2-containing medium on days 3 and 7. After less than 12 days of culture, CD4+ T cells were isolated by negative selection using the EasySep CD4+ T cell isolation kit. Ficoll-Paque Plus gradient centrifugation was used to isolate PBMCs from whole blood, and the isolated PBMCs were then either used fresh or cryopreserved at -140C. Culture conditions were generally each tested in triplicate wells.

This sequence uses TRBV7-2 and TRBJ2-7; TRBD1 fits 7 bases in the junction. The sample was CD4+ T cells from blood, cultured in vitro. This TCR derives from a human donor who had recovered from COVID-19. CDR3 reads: CASSIALGQNYEQYF. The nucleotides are TGTGCCAGCAGCATCGCCTTGGGACAGAACTACGAGCAGTACTTC.